Below, one TCR beta chain is given with its context. Authors' processing steps: Amplification of reference gene primers provided the estimated nucleated cell counts. Produced via immunoSEQ multiplex PCR; TCRdb's table is partial and in-frame only. That table supplies the V and J calls and clone size; D and trimming were determined from the DNA. The sample has under 300,000 clones, approximately 86% seen once; the top ten hold 4.5% to 6%. The record originates from a study of blood T cell repertoires in COVID-19. In the study overall: The samples span acute and convalescent COVID-19 from the United States, Italy and Spain.

Trimming at V came to 4 bases and at J to 5 bases, leaving 13 bases not matched to a gene. CDR1 SGHDT and CDR2 YYEEEE come from the germline V gene. The CDR3 runs 16 residues. This chain joins TRBV5-6 and TRBJ2-5, with 8 bases fitting TRBD2. The sequence came from a woman over 75 with active or convalescent COVID-19. Sequenced sample: peripheral blood. DNA for the CDR3: TGTGCCAGCAGCCCGGGAGGGAGCGGGAGAATGGAGACCCAGTACTTC. Its translation is CASSPGGSGRMETQYF.